What follows is one T cell receptor (beta chain) and its context. These data are taken from a study of T cells in Graves' hyperthyroidism and ophthalmopathy. Newly diagnosed hyperthyroidism patients aged 18 to 65 years had disease lasting under 2 months. Together with thyroid ultrasound, orbital computed tomography, serum thyroxine and TRAb, clinical symptoms were used for diagnoses. Researchers amplified the TCR beta CDR3 regions from RNA transcripts. The primer set for the first-round RT-PCR of the TCR CDR3 was HTBI. Via MiXCR, TCRdb re-called the multiplex PCR reads, giving one row per CDR3 protein. Of 380,000 or so distinct CDR3 sequences listed, 19% are singletons. CDR1 GTSNPN and CDR2 SVGIG come from the germline V gene (reference sequence). This CDR3 is 15 amino acids long. V was clipped by 2 bases and J by 4 bases, with 15 bases between them.

The receptor comes from a woman aged 18-29 years with Graves' hyperthyroidism. The chain carries TRBV30 and TRBJ2-1, with no clear D. Sequences were obtained from blood. The CDR3 region has the DNA TGTGCCTGGAGTTCCCTGGCAGTGGGGTACAATGAGCAGTTCTTC. As protein: CAWSSLAVGYNEQFF.